The clone carrying this TCR beta chain appeared a few times. Its antigen is currently unknown. This record comes from a study of CD8 T cells in ankylosing spondylitis. Study findings and constraints: Both synovial fluid and blood in reactive arthritis had previously been reported to carry some motif variants. Researchers reportedly found disease-linked clones significantly enriched in matched ankylosing spondylitis synovial fluid.

TCRdb called the 5' RACE reads again in MiXCR, with one record for every CDR3 protein. The repertoire holds 200,000 to 250,000 distinct CDR3 sequences, with 8% to 9% as singletons. The clonotype comes from a female donor with ankylosing spondylitis or in good health (not recorded which). Sequenced material: blood, either unsorted or a sorted T cell fraction (not recorded which).

CDR3 in DNA: TGTGCCAGCAGCTTAGGAACTGGGGCCACTGAAGCTTTCTTT. Its translation: CASSLGTGATEAFF. J is TRBJ1-1 and V is TRBV7-9; a possible D gene is TRBD1 (5 bases). Germline-derived CDR1 and CDR2 are SEHNR and FQNEAQ (reference sequence). Trimming took 1 base from V and 4 from J, leaving 10 bases between them. The length of the CDR3 is 14 residues.